Each of the 17 T cell receptor beta chains below was sequenced from the same sample in a study of T cells in Graves' hyperthyroidism and ophthalmopathy. Template material for amplifying TCR beta CDR3 regions consisted of RNA transcripts. TCR CDR3 regions were first amplified by RT-PCR with HTBI primers. TCRdb independently ran MiXCR on the multiplex PCR reads; one entry per CDR3 protein. The profile covers some 760,000 distinct CDR3 sequences, with 14% appearing a single time and roughly 10% taken by the ten largest. The specimen was blood. The receptors shown here come from a woman aged 18-29 years with Graves' hyperthyroidism.

About this clonotype: An end of the junction differs from the germline gene, which may be a read error. CDR3 protein: CASSSDPRTAPGELFF. The CDR3 DNA sequence: TGTGCTAGCAGCTCTGACCCCAGGACTGCTCCCGGGGAGCTGTTTTTT. The rearrangement uses TRBV7-7 and TRBJ2-2, with D perhaps TRBD2 (5 bases). Germline V gene lookup returns CDR1 SSHAT and CDR2 FNYEAQ (reference sequence). This CDR3 spans 16 amino acids.

This clonotype has only a few counts. In DNA, the CDR3 is TGTGCTAGTGGTCAAGGAAGGGTGAGCAATCAGCCCCAGCATTTT. Amino acid sequence: CASGQGRVSNQPQHF. The genes are TRBV12-5 and TRBJ1-5; D is unresolved. The germline CDR1 and CDR2 sequences are LGHNT and FRNRAP. The CDR3 sequence is 15 residues long. Trimming stripped 5 bases from V and 1 base from J, with 12 bases between.

The chain is built from TRBV29-1 and TRBJ2-5; 9 nucleotides align to TRBD2. The V gene's germline CDR1 is SQVTM and CDR2 ANQGSEA. The CDR3 is 19 residues long. J lost 3 bases, V lost 5 bases, and 22 bases had no gene match. The CDR3: CSVSPTRSTGLAGKETQYF. The CDR3 nucleotides read TGCAGCGTTTCCCCAACCCGGTCGACAGGCCTAGCGGGAAAAGAGACCCAGTACTTC. Full variable domain (rest looked up from reference TRBV29-1 and TRBJ2-5): SAVISQKPSRDICQRGTSLTIQCQVDSQVTMMFWYRQQPGQSLTLIATANQGSEATYESGFVIDKFPISRPNLTFSTLTVSNMSPEDSSIYLCSVSPTRSTGLAGKETQYFGPGTRLLVL.

The chain combines TRBV27 with TRBJ2-6, with D uncertain. CDR1 MNHEY and CDR2 SMNVEV come from the germline V gene (reference sequence). V was shortened by 3 bases and J by 4 bases, with 10 bases between the two germline ends. The CDR3 totals 15 residues. The CDR3 reads CASSLKGSGANVLTF. The CDR3, as DNA: TGTGCCAGCAGTTTGAAAGGTAGCGGGGCCAACGTCCTGACTTTC.

This clonotype was seen more than once but under ten times. This rearrangement joins TRBV6-4 to TRBJ1-2; D remains ambiguous. The V end was cut by 0 bases, the J end by 7 bases, with 21 bases between. The CDR3 is 17 amino acids. The germline CDR1 and CDR2 sequences are MRHNA and SNTAGT. The DNA of the CDR3 is TGTGCCAGCAGTGACTCGAAAATTGAAGGACCGACGGGTGGCTACACCTTC. The encoded protein is CASSDSKIEGPTGGYTF.

This clonotype appeared many times. The CDR3 reads CASSLSRVAGGPSDTQYF. Here the CDR3 DNA reads TGTGCCAGCAGCTTATCCCGTGTAGCTGGAGGGCCTTCAGATACGCAGTATTTT. V is TRBV7-8 and J is TRBJ2-3, with D possibly being TRBD2 (6 bases). The V gene lost 2 bases and the J gene lost 4 bases, with 22 bases spanning the gap. CDR3 length: 18 amino acids. Germline V gives CDR1 SGHVS, CDR2 FQNEAQ.

This clonotype has more than one count but fewer than ten. The J gene is TRBJ1-2, the V gene TRBV4-1; weak D call: TRBD1 (5 bases). This CDR3 is 15 amino acids long. Germline-derived CDR1 and CDR2 are MGHRA and YSYEKL. V lost 2 bases, J lost 3 bases, and 13 bases lay in between. The CDR3 DNA sequence: TGCGCCAGCAGCCAACCCGTTAGGGGCGACTATGGCTACACCTTC. Its translation is CASSQPVRGDYGYTF.

This clonotype was seen many times. The chain is built from TRBV2 and TRBJ2-1; 11 nucleotides match TRBD2. The CDR3 is made up of 14 amino acids. Trimming took 10 bases from V and 6 from J; bases not matched to a gene: 8. Germline V gives CDR1 SNHLY, CDR2 FYNNEI. In DNA form, the CDR3 reads TGTGCCAAACAGGGACTAGCGGTCTCCAATGAGCAGTTCTTC. This encodes CAKQGLAVSNEQFF.

This clonotype was observed a handful of times. This chain uses TRBV6-6 with TRBJ2-3; D uncertain. From germline, CDR1 is MNHNY and CDR2 SVGAGI (reference sequence). V shed 0 bases and J shed 4 bases, with 8 bases lying between them. The CDR3 runs to 14 residues. The CDR3 DNA reads TGTGCCAGCAGTTACTCAACACGACCAGATACGCAGTATTTT. Amino acid sequence: CASSYSTRPDTQYF.

This clonotype was picked up many times. V and J are TRBV28 and TRBJ1-4; unclear D gene. Trimming took 2 bases from V and 10 from J, leaving 23 bases between them. Germline CDR1 reads MDHEN; CDR2 reads SYDVKM. This CDR3 has 17 residues. DNA for the CDR3: TGTGCCAGCAGTTTAGGTGCGCGGAGAAAACTGGGAGGAAAACTGTTTTTT. Protein sequence: CASSLGARRKLGGKLFF. Full variable domain (remainder filled in from reference TRBV28 and TRBJ1-4): DVKVTQSSRYLVKRTGEKVFLECVQDMDHENMFWYRQDPGLGLRLIYFSYDVKMKEKGDIPEGYSVSREKKERFSLILESASTNQTSMYLCASSLGARRKLGGKLFFGSGTQLSVL.

The genes are TRBV20-1 and TRBJ1-6, with no clear D. The germline CDR1 and CDR2 sequences are DFQATT and SNEGSKA (reference sequence). The CDR3 is made up of 12 amino acids. The ends were cut back, 2 bases at V and 9 bases at J, with 8 bases in the middle. The CDR3 DNA reads as TGCAGTGCTAGAAGGCCAGGTTCACCCCTCCACTTT. Translating gives CSARRPGSPLHF.

This clonotype was detected many times. J is TRBJ2-1 and V is TRBV13; maybe TRBD2 (6 bases). The CDR3 totals 15 residues. Between the trimmed V and J ends, which lost 1 base and 2 bases, there was a span of 9 bases. CDR1 is PRHDT and CDR2 is FYEKMQ in the germline V gene (reference sequence). CDR3 loop: CASSLAGAAYNEQFF. DNA of the CDR3: TGTGCCAGCAGCTTAGCGGGAGCGGCCTACAATGAGCAGTTCTTC. Based on the CDR3 plus reference TRBV13 and TRBJ2-1, the full variable domain is AAGVIQSPRHLIKEKRETATLKCYPIPRHDTVYWYQQGPGQDPQFLISFYEKMQSDKGSIPDRFSAQQFSDYHSELNMSSLELGDSALYFCASSLAGAAYNEQFFGPGTRLTVL.

This clonotype appeared many times. The V call is TRBV7-2, the J call TRBJ2-1, with TRBD2 matching over 11 bases. This CDR3 has 15 amino acids. V lost 4 bases, J lost 4 bases, and 3 bases stayed unmatched. In germline, CDR1 is SGHTA, CDR2 FQGNSA. This CDR3 reads CASSSGLAEYNEQFF. CDR3 coding DNA: TGTGCCAGCAGCTCGGGACTAGCGGAGTACAATGAGCAGTTCTTC.

The chain combines TRBV7-9 with TRBJ2-3; D is undetermined. Trimming shortened V by 7 bases and J by 3 bases, and 17 bases separated the two germline ends. The CDR3 loop spans 15 amino acids. Germline values: CDR1 SEHNR, CDR2 FQNEAQ (reference sequence). The CDR3 reads CASTPGVLSTDTQYF. CDR3 bases: TGTGCCAGCACCCCAGGAGTTTTGAGTACAGATACGCAGTATTTT.

The J gene is TRBJ2-7, the V gene TRBV19; a weak D match, TRBD2 (5 bases). Germline lookup yields CDR1 LNHDA and CDR2 SQIVND (reference sequence). CDR3 size: 13 residues. Trimming shortened V by 3 bases and J by 7 bases, and 13 bases separated the two germline ends. The CDR3 DNA is TGTGCCAGTAGTATCTTAGCGTTTACGGAGCAGTACTTC. The encoded protein is CASSILAFTEQYF.

This sequence joins TRBV19 and TRBJ2-2; 7 bases are shared with TRBD1. Germline-derived CDR1 and CDR2 are LNHDA and SQIVND (reference sequence). This CDR3 is 13 amino acids long. J lost 6 bases, V lost 4 bases, and 2 bases had no gene match. The CDR3 protein is CASSNRGAGELFF. The CDR3 bases are TGTGCCAGTAGTAACAGGGGCGCCGGGGAGCTGTTTTTT.

On this clonotype itself: It may be a read error: a sequence one base away is much more abundant. The V and J genes are TRBV2 and TRBJ2-1; no clear D gene. Germline values: CDR1 SNHLY, CDR2 FYNNEI. The CDR3 loop spans 13 amino acids. The ends were cut back, 3 bases at V and 8 bases at J, with 11 bases in the middle. The CDR3 region is CASSEAQRYEQFF. In nucleotides, the CDR3 is TGTGCCAGCAGTGAGGCCCAGAGGTATGAGCAGTTCTTC. Variable domain in full (rest from reference TRBV2 and TRBJ2-1): EPEVTQTPSHQVTQMGQEVILRCVPISNHLYFYWYRQILGQKVEFLVSFYNNEISEKSEIFDDQFSVERPDGSNFTLKIRSTKLEDSAMYFCASSEAQRYEQFFGPGTRLTVL.